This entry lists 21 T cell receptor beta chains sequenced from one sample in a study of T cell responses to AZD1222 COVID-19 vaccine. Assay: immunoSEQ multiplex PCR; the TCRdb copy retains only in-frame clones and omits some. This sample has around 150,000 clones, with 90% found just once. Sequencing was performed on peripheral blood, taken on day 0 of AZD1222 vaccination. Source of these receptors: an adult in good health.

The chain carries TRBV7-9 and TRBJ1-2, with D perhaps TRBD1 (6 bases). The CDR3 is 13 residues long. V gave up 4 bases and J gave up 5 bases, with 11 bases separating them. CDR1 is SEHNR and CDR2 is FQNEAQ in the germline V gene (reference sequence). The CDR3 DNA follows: TGTGCCAGCAGCTCCGACAGGACTTATGGCTACACCTTC. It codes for CASSSDRTYGYTF. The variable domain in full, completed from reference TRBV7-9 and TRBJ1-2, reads DTGVSQNPRHKITKRGQNVTFRCDPISEHNRLYWYRQTLGQGPEFLTYFQNEAQLEKSRLLSDRFSAERPKGSFSTLEIQRTEQGDSAMYLCASSSDRTYGYTFGSGTRLTVV.

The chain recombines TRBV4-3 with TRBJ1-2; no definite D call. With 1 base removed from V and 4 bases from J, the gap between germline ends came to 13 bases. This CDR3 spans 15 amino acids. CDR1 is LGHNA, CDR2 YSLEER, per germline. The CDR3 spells CASSQGAHGSYGYTF. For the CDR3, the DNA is TGCGCCAGCAGCCAAGGGGCCCACGGAAGCTATGGCTACACCTTC.

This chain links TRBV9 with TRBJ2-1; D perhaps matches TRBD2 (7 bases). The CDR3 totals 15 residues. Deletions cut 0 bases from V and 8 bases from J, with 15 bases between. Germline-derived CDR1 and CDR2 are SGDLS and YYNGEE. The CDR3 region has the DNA TGTGCCAGCAGCGTAGAGGGGGGGACGTCCTATGAGCAGTTCTTC. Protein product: CASSVEGGTSYEQFF.

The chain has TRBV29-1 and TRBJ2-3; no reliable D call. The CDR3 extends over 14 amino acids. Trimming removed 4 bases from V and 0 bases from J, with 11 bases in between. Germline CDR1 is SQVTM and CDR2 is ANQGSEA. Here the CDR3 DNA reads TGCAGCGTTGTAAGTGGGCTGAGCACAGATACGCAGTATTTT. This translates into CSVVSGLSTDTQYF.

The CDR3 region is CASSWSGVGNQPQHF. The CDR3 bases are TGTGCCAGCAGCTGGTCGGGGGTGGGCAATCAGCCCCAGCATTTT. This rearrangement joins TRBV5-5 to TRBJ1-5; a weak D match, TRBD1 (5 bases). CDR3 length equals 15 residues. Between the trimmed V and J ends, which lost 3 bases and 2 bases, there was a span of 12 bases. Germline V gives CDR1 SGHKS, CDR2 YYEKEE (reference sequence).

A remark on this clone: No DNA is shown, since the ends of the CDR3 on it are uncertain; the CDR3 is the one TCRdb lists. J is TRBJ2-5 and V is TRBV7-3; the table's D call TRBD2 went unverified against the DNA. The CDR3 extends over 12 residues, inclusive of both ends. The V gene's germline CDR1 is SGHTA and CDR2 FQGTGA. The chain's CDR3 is CASSLVASGANF.

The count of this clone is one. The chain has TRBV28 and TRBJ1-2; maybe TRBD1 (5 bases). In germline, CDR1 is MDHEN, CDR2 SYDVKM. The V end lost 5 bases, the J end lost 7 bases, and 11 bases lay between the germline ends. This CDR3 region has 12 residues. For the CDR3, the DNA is TGTGCCAGCAGTGTCCAGGGTGCTGGCTACACCTTC. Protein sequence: CASSVQGAGYTF.

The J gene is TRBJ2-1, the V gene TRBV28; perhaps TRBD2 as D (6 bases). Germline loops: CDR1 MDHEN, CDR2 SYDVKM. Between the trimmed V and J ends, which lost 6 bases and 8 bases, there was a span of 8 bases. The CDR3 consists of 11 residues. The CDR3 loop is CASRLAYEQFF. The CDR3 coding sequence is TGTGCCAGCAGACTAGCTTATGAGCAGTTCTTC.

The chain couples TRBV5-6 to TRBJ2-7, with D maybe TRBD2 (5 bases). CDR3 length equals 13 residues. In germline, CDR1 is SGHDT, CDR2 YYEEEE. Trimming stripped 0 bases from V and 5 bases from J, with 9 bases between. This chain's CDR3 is CASSLVSSHEQYF. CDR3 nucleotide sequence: TGTGCCAGCAGCTTGGTTTCTAGCCACGAGCAGTACTTC.

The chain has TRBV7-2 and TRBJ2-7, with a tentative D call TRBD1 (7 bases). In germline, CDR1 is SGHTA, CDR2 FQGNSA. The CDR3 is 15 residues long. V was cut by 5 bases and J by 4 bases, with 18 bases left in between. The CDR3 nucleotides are TGTGCCAGCAGCACAACCACAGGGGCGGGGTACGAGCAGTACTTC. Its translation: CASSTTTGAGYEQYF.

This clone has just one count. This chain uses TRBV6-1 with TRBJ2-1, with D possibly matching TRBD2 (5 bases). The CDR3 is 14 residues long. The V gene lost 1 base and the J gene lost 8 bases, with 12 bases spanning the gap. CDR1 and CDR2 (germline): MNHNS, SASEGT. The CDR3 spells CASSEGGGSDEQFF. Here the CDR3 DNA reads TGTGCCAGCAGTGAAGGCGGAGGTAGTGATGAGCAGTTCTTC.

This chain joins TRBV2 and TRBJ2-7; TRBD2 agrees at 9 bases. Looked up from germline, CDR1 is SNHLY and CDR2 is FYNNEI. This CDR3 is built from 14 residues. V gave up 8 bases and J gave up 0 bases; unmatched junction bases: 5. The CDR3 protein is CASSGRGGSYEQYF. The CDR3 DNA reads TGTGCCAGCTCGGGGCGGGGGGGCTCCTACGAGCAGTACTTC.

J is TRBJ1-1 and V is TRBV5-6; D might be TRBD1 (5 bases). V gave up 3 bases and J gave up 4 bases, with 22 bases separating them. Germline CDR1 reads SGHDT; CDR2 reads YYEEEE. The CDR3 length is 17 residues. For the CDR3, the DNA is TGTGCCAGCAGCTCACCCAGGAAGTGGGGGGAAAGCACTGAAGCTTTCTTT. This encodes CASSSPRKWGESTEAFF.

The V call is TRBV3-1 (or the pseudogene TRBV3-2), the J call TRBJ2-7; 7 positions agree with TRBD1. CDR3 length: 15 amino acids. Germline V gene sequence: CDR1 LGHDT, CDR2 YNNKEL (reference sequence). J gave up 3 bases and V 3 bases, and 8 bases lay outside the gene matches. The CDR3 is CASSHRQGGDYEQYF. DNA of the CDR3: TGTGCCAGCAGCCACCGACAGGGTGGTGACTACGAGCAGTACTTC.

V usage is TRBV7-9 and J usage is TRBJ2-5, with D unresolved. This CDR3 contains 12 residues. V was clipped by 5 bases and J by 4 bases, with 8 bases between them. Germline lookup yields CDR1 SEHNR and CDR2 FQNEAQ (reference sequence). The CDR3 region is CASSQTTETQYF. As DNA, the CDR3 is TGTGCCAGCAGCCAGACAACAGAGACCCAGTACTTC.

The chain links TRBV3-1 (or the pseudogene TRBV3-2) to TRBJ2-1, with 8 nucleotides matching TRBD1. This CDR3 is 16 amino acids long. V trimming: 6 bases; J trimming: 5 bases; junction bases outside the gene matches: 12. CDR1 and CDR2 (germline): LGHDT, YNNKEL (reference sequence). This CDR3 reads CASRHLGQGRDNEQFF. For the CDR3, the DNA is TGTGCCAGCAGGCACTTAGGACAGGGTAGAGACAATGAGCAGTTCTTC.

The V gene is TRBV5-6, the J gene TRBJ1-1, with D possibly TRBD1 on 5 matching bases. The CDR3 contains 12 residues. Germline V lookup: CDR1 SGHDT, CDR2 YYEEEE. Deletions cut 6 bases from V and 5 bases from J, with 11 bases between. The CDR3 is CASTEKGTEAFF. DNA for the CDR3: TGTGCCAGCACCGAAAAGGGGACTGAAGCTTTCTTT.

The CDR3 region is CASSRPGEANSPLHF. The CDR3 nucleotides read TGTGCCAGCAGTCGCCCGGGGGAGGCTAATTCACCCCTCCACTTT. The chain recombines TRBV11-2 with TRBJ1-6; D is perhaps TRBD1 (5 bases). This CDR3 has 15 residues. Germline V lookup: CDR1 SGHAT, CDR2 FQNNGV. V lost 6 bases and J lost 6, with 15 bases in between.

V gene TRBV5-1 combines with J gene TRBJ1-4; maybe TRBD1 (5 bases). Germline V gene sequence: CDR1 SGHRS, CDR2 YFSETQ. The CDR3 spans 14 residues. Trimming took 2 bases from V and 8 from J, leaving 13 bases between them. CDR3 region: CASSLGTASEKLFF. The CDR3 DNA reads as TGCGCCAGCAGCTTAGGGACCGCATCCGAAAAACTGTTTTTT.

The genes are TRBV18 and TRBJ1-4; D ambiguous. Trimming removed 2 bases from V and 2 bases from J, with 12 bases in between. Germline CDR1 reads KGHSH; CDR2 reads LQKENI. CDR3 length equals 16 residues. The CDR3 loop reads CASSPSIAATNEKLFF. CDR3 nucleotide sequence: TGTGCCAGCTCACCAAGCATCGCGGCCACTAATGAAAAACTGTTTTTT.

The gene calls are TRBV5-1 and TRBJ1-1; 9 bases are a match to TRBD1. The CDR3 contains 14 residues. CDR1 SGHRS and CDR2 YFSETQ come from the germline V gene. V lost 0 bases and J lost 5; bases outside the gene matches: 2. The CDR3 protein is CASSLATGGTEAFF. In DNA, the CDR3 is TGCGCCAGCAGCTTGGCGACAGGGGGAACTGAAGCTTTCTTT.